This T cell receptor beta chain was identified during a study of blood T cells in healthy people across ages. Together with a sample-barcoded 5' primer, a J-beta primer mix was included in a second PCR lasting about 7 to 11 cycles. From the 5' RACE reads, TCRdb called clonotypes with MiXCR, one entry per CDR3 protein. The sample carries around 2 million distinct CDR3 sequences, about two fifths recorded once. In regard to this clonotype: The antigen remains unidentified.

Each sample yielded at least 5.5 micrograms of PBMC total RNA. Regarding the study as a whole: CMV status of donors was not determined, possibly confounding expanded clonotype changes. Donors of long life had a larger count of naive CD4+ cells and greater diversity than aged donors.

The specimen sequenced was blood. The source is a human donor in good health.

CDR3: CAWSAENYYGYTF. CDR3 bases: TGTGCCTGGAGTGCAGAGAACTACTATGGCTACACCTTC. The chain uses TRBV30 and TRBJ1-2, with D uncertain. Trimming cost V 1 base and J 3 bases, with 9 bases left between them. Germline V gives CDR1 GTSNPN, CDR2 SVGIG (reference sequence). The CDR3 consists of 13 residues.